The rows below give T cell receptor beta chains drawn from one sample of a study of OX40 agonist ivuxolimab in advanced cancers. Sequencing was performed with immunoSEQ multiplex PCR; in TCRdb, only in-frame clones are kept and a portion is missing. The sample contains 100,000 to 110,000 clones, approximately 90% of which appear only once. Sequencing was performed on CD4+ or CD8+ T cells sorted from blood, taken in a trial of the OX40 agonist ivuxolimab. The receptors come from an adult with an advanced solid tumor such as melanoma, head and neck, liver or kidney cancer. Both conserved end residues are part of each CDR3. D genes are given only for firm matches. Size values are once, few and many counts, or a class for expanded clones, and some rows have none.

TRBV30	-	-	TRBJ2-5	TGTGCCTGGAGTGTAGGGCTGTCAGGGGAGACCCAGTACTTC	CAWSVGLSGETQYF
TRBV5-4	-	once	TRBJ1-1	TGTGCCAGCAGCTTGCAGAACACTGAAGCTTTCTTT	CASSLQNTEAFF
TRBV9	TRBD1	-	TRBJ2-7	TGTGCCAGCAGCAGACAGGGGGCTCCCTACGAGCAGTACTTC	CASSRQGAPYEQYF
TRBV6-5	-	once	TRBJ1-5	TGTGCCAGCAGCCCCGAGGGGGATCAGCCCCAGCATTTT	CASSPEGDQPQHF
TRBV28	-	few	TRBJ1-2	TGTGCCAGCGGCCGGGACCTCTATGGCTACACCTTC	CASGRDLYGYTF
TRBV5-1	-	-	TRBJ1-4	TGCGCCAGCAGCCCCTTCGGACGCAAAGAAAAACTGTTTTTT	CASSPFGRKEKLFF
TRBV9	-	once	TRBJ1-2	TGTGCCAGCAGCCCCGCACAGGGCGGACTTAACTATGGCTACACCTTC	CASSPAQGGLNYGYTF
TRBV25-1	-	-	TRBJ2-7	TGTGCCAGCAGTGAATATGTGGGTTCTAATCAGTACTTC	CASSEYVGSNQYF
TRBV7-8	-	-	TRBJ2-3	TGTGCCAGCAGCCGGGACTCTACAAATACGCAGTATTTT	CASSRDSTNTQYF
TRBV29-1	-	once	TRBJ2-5	TGCAGCGTTGAAGGGTTTTGGGGAGATCCTACCCAAGAGACCCAGTACTTC	CSVEGFWGDPTQETQYF
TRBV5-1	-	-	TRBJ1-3	TGCGCCAGCAGCTTGTTCCTCGGAAACACCATATATTTT	CASSLFLGNTIYF
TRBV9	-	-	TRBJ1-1	TGTGCCAGCAGCGTAAGGGTCGGCACTGAAGCTTTCTTT	CASSVRVGTEAFF
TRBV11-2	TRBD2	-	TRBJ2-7	TGTGCCAGCAGCCCACAATCGACTAGCGGGTATTCCTACGAGCAGTACTTC	CASSPQSTSGYSYEQYF
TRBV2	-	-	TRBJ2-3	TGTGCCAGCAGTGAACCGACTATATGGAATACGCAGTATTTT	CASSEPTIWNTQYF
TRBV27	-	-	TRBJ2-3	TGTGCCAGCAGCGACCTTAAACTAGTAGCAGGAGATACGCAGTATTTT	CASSDLKLVAGDTQYF
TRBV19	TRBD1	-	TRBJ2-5	TGTGCCAGTAGTAGCGAGGGACAGGGCCAAGAGACCCAGTACTTC	CASSSEGQGQETQYF
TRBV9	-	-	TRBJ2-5	TGTGCCAGCAGCGCGGAAGAGACCCAGTACTTC	CASSAEETQYF
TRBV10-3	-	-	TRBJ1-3	TGTGCCATCAGTGTGGAGGGAAACACCATATATTTT	CAISVEGNTIYF
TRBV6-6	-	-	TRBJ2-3	TGTGCCAGCAGACGGGACAGCACAGATACGCAGTATTTT	CASRRDSTDTQYF
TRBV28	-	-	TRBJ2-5	TGTGCCAGCAGTACGGCAGAGACCCAGTACTTC	CASSTAETQYF
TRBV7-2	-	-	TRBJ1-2	TGTGCCAGCAGGAAAGACTTGGGTGATGGCTACACCTTC	CASRKDLGDGYTF
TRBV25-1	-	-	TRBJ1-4	TGTGCCAGCAGTGTATCAGCAAAACTGTTTTTT	CASSVSAKLFF
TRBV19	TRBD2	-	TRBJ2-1	TGTGCCAGTAGCAATAGCGGGAGGTCCTACAATGAGCAGTTCTTC	CASSNSGRSYNEQFF
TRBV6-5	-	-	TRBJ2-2	TGTGCCAGCAGTTATAGAAGTAACACCGGGGAGCTGTTTTTT	CASSYRSNTGELFF
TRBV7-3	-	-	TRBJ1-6	TGTGCCAGCAGCTCAGGGACGGCGGATTCACCCCTCCACTTT	CASSSGTADSPLHF
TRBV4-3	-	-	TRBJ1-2	TGCGCCAGCAGCCAAGATCTTGTAGGAGGGTACGGCTACACCTTC	CASSQDLVGGYGYTF
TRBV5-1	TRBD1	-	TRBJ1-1	TGCGCCAGCAGCGGGGACAGGGGAACATTTGAAGCTTTCTTT	CASSGDRGTFEAFF
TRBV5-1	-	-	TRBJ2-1	TGCGCCAGCAGCTTGGTGACTTTAGGGAGTAATGAGCAGTTCTTC	CASSLVTLGSNEQFF
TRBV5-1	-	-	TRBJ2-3	TGCGCCAGCAGCTTGGACCCAGGGGTTGGCGATACGCAGTATTTT	CASSLDPGVGDTQYF